This T cell receptor beta chain was documented in a study of blood T cell repertoires in COVID-19. Study background: Spain, Italy and the United States supplied samples that represented acute and convalescent COVID-19. Nucleic acid was either cDNA or gDNA, and it came from T cells, B-cell-depleted T cells, or PBMCs.

Original data processing: Quantification of nucleated cells was approximated via reference gene primer amplification. Libraries were prepared by immunoSEQ multiplex PCR; TCRdb keeps only in-frame clonotypes and omits some of them. V, J and clone size are those of that table, while D and trimming were read from the DNA. The repertoire holds over 65,000 clones, with about 80% as singletons. Notes on this clone: Compared with germline, one end of the junction differs, possibly owing to a read error.

In germline, CDR1 is LGHDT, CDR2 YNNKEL (reference sequence). This CDR3 is built from 12 residues. Sequencing was performed on peripheral blood. This TCR was recovered from a man older than 75 with active COVID-19. This chain links TRBV3-1 (or the pseudogene TRBV3-2) with TRBJ1-2, with 7 bases that match TRBD1. The CDR3 sequence: CASSPPLGQPHF. DNA for the CDR3: TGTGCCAGCAGCCCCCCTCTGGGACAGCCCCACTTC.